This TCR beta chain was sequenced during a study of blood T cell repertoires in COVID-19. Study-level background: The United States, Italy and Spain were the sources of the acute and convalescent COVID-19 samples. The analysed material was cDNA or gDNA that came from T cells, B-cell-depleted T cells, or PBMCs.

Study processing details: From reference gene primer amplification, estimates of nucleated cell counts were derived. Clones were read by immunoSEQ multiplex PCR, and TCRdb kept only the in-frame ones, dropping some. That table gives V, J and clone size, and the DNA gave D and trimming. This sample carries roughly 250,000 clones, 75% to 85% of them seen once, and the ten largest clones take more than 5.5%. This clone was seen once. CDR1 and CDR2 from the germline V gene are MNHEY and SVGAGI. The ends lost 4 bases at V and 5 bases at J; junction bases unmatched: 8. The length of the CDR3 is 15 residues.

The V and J genes are TRBV6-5 and TRBJ2-5, with 9 bases that match TRBD1. The receptor's source is a human donor in a cohort sampled during active COVID-19. Sequenced input: peripheral blood. In nucleotides, the CDR3 is TGTGCCAGCAGTTCTAGGACAGGGGAGGGGGAGACCCAGTACTTC. Its protein product is CASSSRTGEGETQYF.